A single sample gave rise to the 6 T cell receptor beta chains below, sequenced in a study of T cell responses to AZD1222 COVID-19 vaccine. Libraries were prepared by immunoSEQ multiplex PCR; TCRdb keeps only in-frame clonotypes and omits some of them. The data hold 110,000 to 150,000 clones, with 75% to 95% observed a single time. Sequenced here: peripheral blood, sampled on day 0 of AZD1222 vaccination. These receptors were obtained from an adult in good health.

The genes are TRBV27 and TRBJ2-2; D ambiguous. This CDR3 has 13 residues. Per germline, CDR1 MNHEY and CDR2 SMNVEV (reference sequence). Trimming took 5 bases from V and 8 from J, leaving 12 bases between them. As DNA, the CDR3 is TGTGCCAGCAGTCCAGACTGGCTTGGGGAGCTGTTTTTT. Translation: CASSPDWLGELFF.

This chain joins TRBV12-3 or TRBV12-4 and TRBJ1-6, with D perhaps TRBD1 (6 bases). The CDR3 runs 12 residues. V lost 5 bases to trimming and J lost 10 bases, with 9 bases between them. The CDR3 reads CASSVGGSPLHF. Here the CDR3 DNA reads TGTGCCAGCAGTGTAGGGGGATCACCCCTCCACTTT.

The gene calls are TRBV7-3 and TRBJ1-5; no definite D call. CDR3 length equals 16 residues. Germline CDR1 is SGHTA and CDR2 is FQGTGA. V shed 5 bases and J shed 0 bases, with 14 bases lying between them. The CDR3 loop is CASSPYLSISNQPQHF. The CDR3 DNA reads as TGTGCCAGCAGCCCCTATTTGTCAATTAGCAATCAGCCCCAGCATTTT.

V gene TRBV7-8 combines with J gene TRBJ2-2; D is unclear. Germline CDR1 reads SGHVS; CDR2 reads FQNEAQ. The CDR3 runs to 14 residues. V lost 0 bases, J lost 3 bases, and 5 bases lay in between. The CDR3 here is CASSLARYTGELFF. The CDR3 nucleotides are TGTGCCAGCAGCTTAGCGCGGTACACCGGGGAGCTGTTTTTT.

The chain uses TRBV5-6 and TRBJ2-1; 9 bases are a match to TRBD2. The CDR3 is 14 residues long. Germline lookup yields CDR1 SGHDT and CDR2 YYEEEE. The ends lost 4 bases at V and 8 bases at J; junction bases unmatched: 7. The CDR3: CASSDSGGLDEQFF. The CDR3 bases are TGTGCCAGCAGCGATAGCGGGGGACTCGATGAGCAGTTCTTC.

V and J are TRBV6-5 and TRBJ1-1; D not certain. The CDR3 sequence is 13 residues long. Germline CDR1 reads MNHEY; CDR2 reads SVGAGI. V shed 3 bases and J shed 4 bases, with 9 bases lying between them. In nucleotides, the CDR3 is TGTGCCAGCAGTTATTTGGAGGGCACTGAAGCTTTCTTT. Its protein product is CASSYLEGTEAFF.